One and the same sample provided the 23 T cell receptor beta chains below, sequenced in a study of blood T cell repertoires in COVID-19. TCRdb's table, derived via immunoSEQ multiplex PCR, lists solely in-frame clones and lacks some. This table has about 380,000 clones, roughly 87% appearing once. The sequenced material came from PBMCs or T cells enriched from blood (not recorded which). The origin of the receptors is a woman aged 25 to 39 who had recovered from COVID-19.

V is TRBV5-4 and J is TRBJ2-1, with 9 nucleotides matching TRBD2. Trimming cost V 4 bases and J 8 bases; bases outside gene matches: 13. The CDR3 is made up of 16 amino acids. From germline, CDR1 is SGHNT and CDR2 YYREEE (reference sequence). The DNA for the CDR3 is TGTGCCAGCAGCCTCCTTATAGCGGGAGTAGGCGATGAGCAGTTCTTC. Its translation is CASSLLIAGVGDEQFF.

This chain connects TRBV28 to TRBJ1-1; D ambiguous. The CDR3 is 13 residues long. Germline assignment: CDR1 MDHEN and CDR2 SYDVKM. V was pared by 1 base and J by 11 bases, with 14 bases between. The CDR3 sequence: CASSLSMAPFAFF. DNA for the CDR3: TGTGCCAGCAGTTTATCGATGGCACCTTTTGCTTTCTTT.

This chain uses TRBV18 with TRBJ2-5; 7 bases fit TRBD1. Germline CDR1 reads KGHSH; CDR2 reads LQKENI. The CDR3 runs 16 residues. J was trimmed by 5 bases and V by 1 base; bases with no gene match: 10. The CDR3 nucleotides read TGTGCCAGCTCACCACGGGTATCACAGGGGATGGAGACCCAGTACTTC. As protein: CASSPRVSQGMETQYF.

The chain carries TRBV6-6 and TRBJ1-2; possible D gene TRBD1, 6 bases. V was cut by 7 bases and J by 5 bases, with 14 bases left in between. Germline assignment: CDR1 MNHNY and CDR2 SVGAGI (reference sequence). The CDR3 is 13 amino acids. The CDR3 loop is CASTRGLGYGYTF. The CDR3 DNA follows: TGTGCCAGCACGAGGGGGTTAGGGTATGGCTACACCTTC.

The rearrangement uses TRBV29-1 and TRBJ2-7; 8 bases are a match to TRBD1. From germline, CDR1 is SQVTM and CDR2 ANQGSEA. Losses at the gene ends were 7 bases for V and 4 bases for J; bases not matched to a gene: 3. The length of the CDR3 is 11 residues. The CDR3 coding sequence is TGCAGCGCCGACAGGGGATACGAGCAGTACTTC. Its translation: CSADRGYEQYF.

Comment on this clone: Other DNA sequences in the same sample also yield this CDR3. The V gene is TRBV5-1, the J gene TRBJ2-3, with D maybe TRBD1 (5 bases). CDR3 length: 14 amino acids. Germline-derived CDR1 and CDR2 are SGHRS and YFSETQ. V lost 0 bases, J lost 0 bases, and 5 bases lay in between. CDR3 sequence reads: CASSLGQSTDTQYF. The CDR3 coding sequence is TGCGCCAGCAGCTTGGGACAGAGCACAGATACGCAGTATTTT.

CDR3 bases: TGTGCCAGCAGTTCCACCGGGACAGGGAGCTCCTACGAGCAGTACTTC. It codes for CASSSTGTGSSYEQYF. The chain uses TRBV28 and TRBJ2-7, with 9 bases aligning to TRBD1. V trimming: 4 bases; J trimming: 0 bases; junction bases outside the gene matches: 7. The length of the CDR3 is 16 residues. Germline V lookup: CDR1 MDHEN, CDR2 SYDVKM. The full variable domain, rest sourced from reference TRBV28 and TRBJ2-7, is DVKVTQSSRYLVKRTGEKVFLECVQDMDHENMFWYRQDPGLGLRLIYFSYDVKMKEKGDIPEGYSVSREKKERFSLILESASTNQTSMYLCASSSTGTGSSYEQYFGPGTRLTVT.

Comments on this clone: One end of the junction does not line up with germline, which may come from a read error. V is TRBV30 and J is TRBJ1-1, with D uncertain. Germline V CDR1 and CDR2: GTSNPN, SVGIG (reference sequence). The CDR3 totals 11 residues. The CDR3 here is CAWSTSSGISF. The CDR3 nucleotides read TGTGCCTGGAGTACGTCCTCCGGGATCAGCTTT.

The genes are TRBV28 and TRBJ2-1; 9 positions agree with TRBD2. The J segment lost 4 bases and the V segment lost 3 bases, leaving 1 base of the junction unmatched. Germline V CDR1 and CDR2: MDHEN, SYDVKM. There are 14 residues in the CDR3. CDR3 residues: CASSFSGGYNEQFF. DNA of the CDR3: TGTGCCAGCAGTTTTAGCGGGGGATACAATGAGCAGTTCTTC.

This chain joins TRBV6-5 and TRBJ1-2, with unresolved D. Trimming took off 2 bases at V and 4 bases at J, with 11 bases between the two ends. This CDR3 region has 14 residues. Germline V gene data show CDR1 as MNHEY and CDR2 as SVGAGI. DNA of the CDR3: TGTGCCAGCAGTTACCTTGGAGAAATCTATGGCTACACCTTC. It is translated as CASSYLGEIYGYTF.

The chain links TRBV5-1 to TRBJ1-1, with D tentatively TRBD1 (6 bases). The V gene's germline CDR1 is SGHRS and CDR2 YFSETQ. CDR3 length: 16 residues. Trimming cost V 4 bases and J 0 bases, with 16 bases left between them. This chain's CDR3 is CASSPTLQGLNTEAFF. The DNA for the CDR3 is TGCGCCAGCAGCCCAACCCTACAGGGCCTGAACACTGAAGCTTTCTTT.

This clone appeared once. V usage is TRBV20-1 and J usage is TRBJ2-3; weak D call: TRBD1 (6 bases). Trimming stripped 3 bases from V and 6 bases from J, with 16 bases between. This CDR3 spans 14 amino acids. In germline, CDR1 is DFQATT, CDR2 SNEGSKA (reference sequence). The CDR3 nucleotides are TGCAGTGCTAGTAGTGACCCAGGGGACGATACGCAGTATTTT. It codes for CSASSDPGDDTQYF.

This chain links TRBV6-5 with TRBJ1-1; D is unclear. This CDR3 region has 13 residues. In germline, CDR1 is MNHEY, CDR2 SVGAGI. V lost 9 bases and J lost 1, with 12 bases in between. The CDR3 sequence is CASVRRGNTEAFF. CDR3 sequence (DNA): TGTGCCAGTGTACGACGGGGGAACACTGAAGCTTTCTTT.

The J gene is TRBJ2-7, the V gene TRBV18; D is ambiguous. The CDR3 totals 15 residues. V lost 3 bases, J lost 6 bases, and 18 bases lay in between. Germline V lookup: CDR1 KGHSH, CDR2 LQKENI. The CDR3 region is CASSPTSDTSAEQYF. The CDR3 DNA reads as TGTGCCAGCTCACCGACGTCTGACACCTCGGCCGAGCAGTACTTC.

CDR3 coding DNA: TGTGCCAGCAGCGGCCGGGGAACTAATGAAAAACTGTTTTTT. Translating gives CASSGRGTNEKLFF. This sequence joins TRBV7-9 and TRBJ1-4; no reliable D call. The CDR3 runs 14 residues. Germline CDR1 and CDR2: SEHNR and FQNEAQ (reference sequence). V was pared by 5 bases and J by 1 base, with 8 bases between.

This chain uses TRBV6-5 with TRBJ2-2; D remains unclear. This CDR3 is built from 14 residues. The V gene lost 2 bases and the J gene lost 1 base, with 5 bases spanning the gap. Per the germline V gene, CDR1 is MNHEY and CDR2 is SVGAGI. The CDR3: CASSYLLNTGELFF. The CDR3, as DNA: TGTGCCAGCAGTTACCTACTGAACACCGGGGAGCTGTTTTTT.

This chain links TRBV19 with TRBJ2-7; TRBD1 matches 9 bases. Germline CDR1 reads LNHDA; CDR2 reads SQIVND (reference sequence). Trimming took 6 bases from V and 2 from J; bases not matched to a gene: 14. The CDR3 runs to 17 residues. For the CDR3, the DNA is TGTGCCAGTAGAGTATCAGGCTTGCGGGACAGGGCCTACGAGCAGTACTTC. Amino acid sequence: CASRVSGLRDRAYEQYF.

The chain employs TRBV3-1 (or the pseudogene TRBV3-2) and TRBJ1-2, with D tentatively TRBD1 (5 bases). In germline, CDR1 is LGHDT, CDR2 YNNKEL (reference sequence). The CDR3 totals 13 residues. Trimming removed 0 bases from V and 8 bases from J, with 10 bases in between. CDR3 bases: TGTGCCAGCAGCCAAGAATGGGGCGACGGCTACACCTTC. Translated, it gives CASSQEWGDGYTF.

The chain carries TRBV5-1 and TRBJ2-3; 14 bases line up with TRBD2. Germline V gene lookup returns CDR1 SGHRS and CDR2 YFSETQ. V dropped 4 bases and J dropped 3; count of bases not matched to a gene: 13. The CDR3 runs 19 residues. DNA of the CDR3: TGCGCCAGCAGCGGGGCGGGACTAGCGGGAGCTGTCGGAACAGATACGCAGTATTTT. This translates into CASSGAGLAGAVGTDTQYF.

The chain combines TRBV6-5 with TRBJ2-7, with 11 bases identical to TRBD2. Germline assignment: CDR1 MNHEY and CDR2 SVGAGI. J was trimmed by 6 bases and V by 0 bases; bases with no gene match: 4. This CDR3 is built from 15 residues. The CDR3 region is CASSYSLAGVTEQYF. In nucleotides, the CDR3 is TGTGCCAGCAGTTACTCACTAGCGGGAGTTACCGAGCAGTACTTC.

The genes are TRBV19 and TRBJ2-1, with D possibly TRBD2 on 7 matching bases. This CDR3 has 16 residues. Between the trimmed V and J ends, which lost 6 bases and 3 bases, there was a span of 18 bases. Germline CDR1 and CDR2: LNHDA and SQIVND (reference sequence). In DNA form, the CDR3 reads TGTGCCAGTAGCCGTGGGGAGGGGGTAGTCTACAATGAGCAGTTCTTC. It codes for CASSRGEGVVYNEQFF.

This chain links TRBV9 with TRBJ1-3, with D possibly being TRBD1 (5 bases). Between the trimmed V and J ends, which lost 3 bases and 4 bases, there was a span of 17 bases. CDR1 is SGDLS and CDR2 is YYNGEE in the germline V gene. This CDR3 has 16 amino acids. DNA of the CDR3: TGTGCCAGCAGCGCAGCCCAGGGACTCTTCGGAAACACCATATATTTT. As protein: CASSAAQGLFGNTIYF.

The chain couples TRBV11-1 to TRBJ1-2; the D gene is possibly TRBD1 (6 bases). V lost 2 bases, J lost 2 bases, and 12 bases lay in between. Germline assignment: CDR1 SGHAT and CDR2 FQDESV (reference sequence). The CDR3 contains 15 residues. The CDR3 sequence is CASSLNLGQNYGYTF. CDR3 DNA sequence: TGTGCCAGCAGCTTAAACCTAGGACAGAACTATGGCTACACCTTC.